The 30 T cell receptor beta chains listed next were all sequenced from one sample in a study of CD8 T cells in Susac syndrome. The RNA, about 0.45 to 1 ug, was put through reverse transcription using random hexamers. TCRdb analysed the immunoSEQ multiplex PCR reads with MiXCR anew, one entry per CDR3 protein. The table records about 52,000 distinct CDR3 sequences, just over 90% of them present only once. The sample consisted of CD8+ T cells from PBMCs. These receptors came from a human donor with multiple sclerosis.

The chain couples TRBV27 to TRBJ2-3; 9 nucleotides line up with TRBD1. Germline assignment: CDR1 MNHEY and CDR2 SMNVEV (reference sequence). The CDR3 has 16 residues. J was trimmed by 1 base and V by 8 bases; bases with no gene match: 10. The CDR3 sequence is CASSTWTGDGTDTQYF. DNA for the CDR3: TGTGCCAGCTCAACTTGGACAGGGGACGGCACAGATACGCAGTATTTT.

The CDR3 region has the DNA TGTGCCAGCAGTGGGACTAGCGGGGGGGCTCAACTCCCAGATACGCAGTATTTT. Translating gives CASSGTSGGAQLPDTQYF. J is TRBJ2-3 and V is TRBV12-3 or TRBV12-4; 16 bases align to TRBD2. V shed 5 bases and J 4 bases; nucleotides not matched to a gene: 9. The CDR3 totals 18 residues.

This clonotype was observed a handful of times. The chain employs TRBV27 and TRBJ2-3; weak D call: TRBD2 (7 bases). This CDR3 has 13 residues. In germline, CDR1 is MNHEY, CDR2 SMNVEV (reference sequence). The ends were cut back, 2 bases at V and 6 bases at J, with 9 bases in the middle. The CDR3 is CASSLAGADTQYF. The DNA of the CDR3 is TGTGCCAGCAGTTTAGCGGGGGCGGATACGCAGTATTTT.

The chain employs TRBV12-3 or TRBV12-4 and TRBJ2-3; TRBD2 might be the D (6 bases). V lost 5 bases and J 6 bases, leaving 9 bases between the germline ends. The CDR3 runs 12 residues. The CDR3 nucleotides read TGTGCCAGCAGTCGGGGACTTGATACGCAGTATTTT. It translates to CASSRGLDTQYF.

The chain carries TRBV13 and TRBJ1-1; TRBD1 might be the D (6 bases). The CDR3 consists of 12 residues. Germline V gene data show CDR1 as PRHDT and CDR2 as FYEKMQ (reference sequence). V shed 4 bases and J shed 3 bases, with 6 bases lying between them. The CDR3 reads CASSSGDTEAFF. The CDR3 coding sequence is TGTGCCAGCAGCTCAGGGGACACTGAAGCTTTCTTT.

A few counts support this clonotype. The V and J genes are TRBV5-4 and TRBJ1-1; D not certain. CDR3 length equals 13 residues. Germline V gene data show CDR1 as SGHNT and CDR2 as YYREEE (reference sequence). V was shortened by 4 bases and J by 1 base, with 8 bases between the two germline ends. In nucleotides, the CDR3 is TGTGCCAGCAGCCCGAGAGAGAACACTGAAGCTTTCTTT. Protein product: CASSPRENTEAFF.

The rearrangement links TRBV7-9 to TRBJ1-6, with unresolved D. V was pared by 9 bases and J by 6 bases, with 9 bases between. Looked up from germline, CDR1 is SEHNR and CDR2 is FQNEAQ (reference sequence). CDR3 size: 12 residues. The chain's CDR3 is CASSGSNSPLHF. The CDR3 DNA reads TGTGCCAGTTCGGGGAGTAATTCACCCCTCCACTTT.

The V and J genes are TRBV20-1 and TRBJ2-7; D ambiguous. The CDR3 extends over 13 amino acids. The germline V gene has CDR1 DFQATT and CDR2 SNEGSKA (reference sequence). CDR3 in DNA: TGCAGCGCCGTCGGTGACTTCTCCTACGAGCAGTACTTC. It encodes CSAVGDFSYEQYF.

The rearrangement links TRBV7-3 to TRBJ2-1; 9 bases fit TRBD1. J was trimmed by 3 bases and V by 3 bases; bases with no gene match: 6. The CDR3 runs to 16 residues. CDR1 and CDR2 from the germline V gene are SGHTA and FQGTGA. The CDR3 nucleotides read TGTGCCAGCAGCTTGACAGGGGGAGAATACTACAATGAGCAGTTCTTC. It is translated as CASSLTGGEYYNEQFF.

V gene TRBV12-3 or TRBV12-4 combines with J gene TRBJ1-1; TRBD1 matches at 8 bases. This CDR3 has 15 amino acids. After removal of 6 bases from V and 3 bases from J, the junction contained 9 bases not matched to a gene. The chain's CDR3 is CASSFGTGVYTEAFF. DNA for the CDR3: TGTGCCAGCAGCTTCGGGACAGGAGTTTACACTGAAGCTTTCTTT.

The chain recombines TRBV7-9 with TRBJ2-2, with D uncertain. The CDR3 loop spans 16 amino acids. V shed 5 bases and J shed 0 bases, with 13 bases lying between them. Germline lookup yields CDR1 SEHNR and CDR2 FQNEAQ (reference sequence). The CDR3 sequence is CASSLRDEPNTGELFF. The CDR3 nucleotides are TGTGCCAGCAGCCTTAGGGATGAACCGAACACCGGGGAGCTGTTTTTT.

The J gene is TRBJ1-4, the V gene TRBV2; D is ambiguous. From germline, CDR1 is SNHLY and CDR2 FYNNEI. Trimming shortened V by 4 bases and J by 8 bases, and 11 bases separated the two germline ends. This CDR3 spans 13 amino acids. Written as DNA, the CDR3 is TGTGCCAGCAGTGTCGGGCTTGTGGAAAAACTGTTTTTT. It is translated as CASSVGLVEKLFF.

The rearrangement links TRBV7-9 to TRBJ1-3; no reliable D call. The CDR3 contains 14 residues. Trimming took 4 bases from V and 1 from J, leaving 8 bases between them. The germline gives CDR1 SEHNR, CDR2 FQNEAQ (reference sequence). Here the CDR3 reads CASSSGESGNTIYF. The CDR3, as DNA: TGTGCCAGCAGCTCCGGGGAGTCTGGAAACACCATATATTTT.

The chain carries TRBV30 and TRBJ1-4, with a possible D match to TRBD1 (6 bases). The CDR3 sequence is 19 residues long. Trimming shortened V by 3 bases and J by 8 bases, and 31 bases separated the two germline ends. CDR1 and CDR2 from the germline V gene are GTSNPN and SVGIG (reference sequence). The CDR3 sequence is CAWSASSGGPGSPSEKLFF. CDR3 bases: TGTGCCTGGAGCGCCTCTTCGGGGGGGCCGGGTTCTCCCAGCGAAAAACTGTTTTTT.

The table lists this clonotype with a few counts. This sequence joins TRBV6-5 and TRBJ2-7; 8 nucleotides align to TRBD1. The germline V gene encodes CDR1 MNHEY and CDR2 SVGAGI. J was trimmed by 4 bases and V by 5 bases; bases with no gene match: 7. The CDR3 length is 14 residues. CDR3 loop: CASSAGTGGYEQYF. In nucleotides, the CDR3 is TGTGCCAGCAGTGCCGGCACAGGGGGTTACGAGCAGTACTTC.

The V and J genes are TRBV7-9 and TRBJ1-4, with D uncertain. The CDR3 contains 12 residues. Trimming cost V 1 base and J 8 bases, with 5 bases left between them. Germline V CDR1 and CDR2: SEHNR, FQNEAQ (reference sequence). The CDR3 bases are TGTGCCAGCAGCTTAGGGAGGGAAAAACTGTTTTTT. Translating gives CASSLGREKLFF.

This clonotype has a handful of counts. The chain couples TRBV7-8 to TRBJ1-1; D is ambiguous. The germline gives CDR1 SGHVS, CDR2 FQNEAQ. Trimming shortened V by 4 bases and J by 4 bases, and 10 bases separated the two germline ends. The CDR3 is made up of 13 amino acids. CDR3 nucleotides: TGTGCCAGCAGCTCAAGTCTCTCCACTGAAGCTTTCTTT. Translated: CASSSSLSTEAFF.

This clonotype was observed a single time. The chain combines TRBV9 with TRBJ2-3; D is possibly TRBD2 (6 bases). CDR3 length equals 15 residues. Germline V lookup: CDR1 SGDLS, CDR2 YYNGEE. The V and J ends lost 4 bases and 8 bases respectively, with 20 bases between them. CDR3 DNA sequence: TGTGCCAGCAGCCCCGGCGGGGCCCGGTGGGTTACGCAGTATTTT. Amino acids: CASSPGGARWVTQYF.

This chain links TRBV19 with TRBJ2-5; D remains ambiguous. The CDR3 is 12 residues long. Germline values: CDR1 LNHDA, CDR2 SQIVND (reference sequence). V shed 5 bases and J shed 5 bases, with 9 bases lying between them. The CDR3 DNA sequence: TGTGCCAGTAGTGCCCAAGGGGAGACCCAGTACTTC. It is translated as CASSAQGETQYF. The entire variable domain, with the rest obtained from reference TRBV19 and TRBJ2-5, is as follows: DGGITQSPKYLFRKEGQNVTLSCEQNLNHDAMYWYRQDPGQGLRLIYYSQIVNDFQKGDIAEGYSVSREKKESFPLTVTSAQKNPTAFYLCASSAQGETQYFGPGTRLLVL.

The rearrangement uses TRBV20-1 and TRBJ1-1; D is unclear. V dropped 0 bases and J dropped 0 bases, with 11 bases sitting between them. This CDR3 has 15 residues. Looked up from germline, CDR1 is DFQATT and CDR2 is SNEGSKA (reference sequence). The CDR3 DNA follows: TGCAGTGCTAGAGATAGTGGGCGGTTGAACACTGAAGCTTTCTTT. It translates to CSARDSGRLNTEAFF.

This chain uses TRBV2 with TRBJ1-5; D might be TRBD1 (5 bases). CDR3 length: 14 amino acids. Germline assignment: CDR1 SNHLY and CDR2 FYNNEI. The V end lost 3 bases, the J end lost 6 bases, and 12 bases lay between the germline ends. The CDR3: CASSDRGGSQPQHF. The CDR3 DNA sequence: TGTGCCAGCAGTGACCGGGGCGGAAGTCAGCCCCAGCATTTT.

The rearrangement links TRBV2 to TRBJ2-2, with D maybe TRBD2 (6 bases). CDR1 and CDR2 (germline): SNHLY, FYNNEI. V lost 5 bases, J lost 4 bases, and 23 bases lay in between. CDR3 length: 18 amino acids. The CDR3 loop reads CASSHYNAGRSVTGELFF. Written as DNA, the CDR3 is TGTGCCAGCAGTCACTACAATGCGGGACGGTCGGTCACCGGGGAGCTGTTTTTT.

The CDR3 loop reads CASRIKGELGTEAFF. CDR3 in DNA: TGTGCCAGCAGAATCAAGGGGGAATTGGGCACTGAAGCTTTCTTT. The rearrangement uses TRBV4-2 and TRBJ1-1; D is perhaps TRBD1 (6 bases). Germline-derived CDR1 and CDR2 are LGHNA and YNFKEQ. CDR3 length: 15 residues. Trimming took off 6 bases at V and 4 bases at J, with 18 bases between the two ends.

The J gene is TRBJ2-7, the V gene TRBV7-9, with D possibly called TRBD1 or TRBD2 (6 bases each). Germline V gene lookup returns CDR1 SEHNR and CDR2 FQNEAQ (reference sequence). The CDR3 spans 16 residues. V dropped 5 bases and J dropped 4 bases, with 21 bases sitting between them. This CDR3 is CASSPGAGQQRYEQYF. The CDR3 DNA is TGTGCCAGCAGCCCGGGGGCGGGGCAGCAGAGGTACGAGCAGTACTTC. Full variable domain (missing parts from reference TRBV7-9 and TRBJ2-7): DTGVSQNPRHKITKRGQNVTFRCDPISEHNRLYWYRQTLGQGPEFLTYFQNEAQLEKSRLLSDRFSAERPKGSFSTLEIQRTEQGDSAMYLCASSPGAGQQRYEQYFGPGTRLTVT.

The V gene is TRBV20-1, the J gene TRBJ2-2; no clear D. This CDR3 contains 13 residues. Trimming left V 1 base short and J 1 base short, with 4 bases between. CDR1 is DFQATT and CDR2 is SNEGSKA in the germline V gene (reference sequence). The chain's CDR3 is CSARGENTGELFF. The CDR3, as DNA: TGCAGTGCTAGAGGAGAGAACACCGGGGAGCTGTTTTTT.

CDR3: CSANPVEGLSNQPQHF. The CDR3 DNA sequence: TGCAGTGCTAACCCCGTTGAGGGCTTGAGCAATCAGCCCCAGCATTTT. This sequence joins TRBV20-1 and TRBJ1-5; D remains unclear. The ends were cut back, 4 bases at V and 1 base at J, with 17 bases in the middle. Per the germline V gene, CDR1 is DFQATT and CDR2 is SNEGSKA (reference sequence). The CDR3 totals 16 residues.

This chain uses TRBV5-1 with TRBJ1-1; D not certain. CDR3 length equals 15 residues. Trimming took off 0 bases at V and 2 bases at J, with 11 bases between the two ends. CDR1 and CDR2 (germline): SGHRS, YFSETQ. CDR3 loop: CASSLAVGANTEAFF. CDR3 nucleotide sequence: TGCGCCAGCAGCTTGGCTGTGGGAGCAAACACTGAAGCTTTCTTT. The whole variable domain, remainder taken from reference TRBV5-1 and TRBJ1-1, is KAGVTQTPRYLIKTRGQQVTLSCSPISGHRSVSWYQQTPGQGLQFLFEYFSETQRNKGNFPGRFSGRQFSNSRSEMNVSTLELGDSALYLCASSLAVGANTEAFFGQGTRLTVV.

This clonotype was recorded once. The V call is TRBV3-1, the J call TRBJ2-1; 13 nucleotides match TRBD2. This CDR3 is 19 amino acids long. CDR1 and CDR2 from the germline V gene are LGHDT and YNNKEL (reference sequence). Trimming at V came to 0 bases and at J to 5 bases, leaving 10 bases not matched to a gene. For the CDR3, the DNA is TGTGCCAGCAGCCAAGAGGGAGGACTAGCGGGGGTCGCGGACAATGAGCAGTTCTTC. It yields the protein CASSQEGGLAGVADNEQFF.

CDR3 coding DNA: TGTGCCAGCAGCGGGGGGACTGAAGCTTTCTTT. It is translated as CASSGGTEAFF. The V call is TRBV5-6, the J call TRBJ1-1, with D possibly being TRBD1 (5 bases). This CDR3 is 11 amino acids long. The V gene's germline CDR1 is SGHDT and CDR2 YYEEEE. Trimming removed 4 bases at V and 5 bases at J, with 6 bases between.

J is TRBJ1-5 and V is TRBV4-1; 9 nucleotides agree with TRBD1. After removal of 0 bases from V and 5 bases from J, the junction contained 5 bases not matched to a gene. CDR3 length: 16 amino acids. Germline V CDR1 and CDR2: MGHRA, YSYEKL. Here the CDR3 DNA reads TGCGCCAGCAGCCAAGAGCCTGGACAGGGGTATCAGCCCCAGCATTTT. Translating it yields CASSQEPGQGYQPQHF.